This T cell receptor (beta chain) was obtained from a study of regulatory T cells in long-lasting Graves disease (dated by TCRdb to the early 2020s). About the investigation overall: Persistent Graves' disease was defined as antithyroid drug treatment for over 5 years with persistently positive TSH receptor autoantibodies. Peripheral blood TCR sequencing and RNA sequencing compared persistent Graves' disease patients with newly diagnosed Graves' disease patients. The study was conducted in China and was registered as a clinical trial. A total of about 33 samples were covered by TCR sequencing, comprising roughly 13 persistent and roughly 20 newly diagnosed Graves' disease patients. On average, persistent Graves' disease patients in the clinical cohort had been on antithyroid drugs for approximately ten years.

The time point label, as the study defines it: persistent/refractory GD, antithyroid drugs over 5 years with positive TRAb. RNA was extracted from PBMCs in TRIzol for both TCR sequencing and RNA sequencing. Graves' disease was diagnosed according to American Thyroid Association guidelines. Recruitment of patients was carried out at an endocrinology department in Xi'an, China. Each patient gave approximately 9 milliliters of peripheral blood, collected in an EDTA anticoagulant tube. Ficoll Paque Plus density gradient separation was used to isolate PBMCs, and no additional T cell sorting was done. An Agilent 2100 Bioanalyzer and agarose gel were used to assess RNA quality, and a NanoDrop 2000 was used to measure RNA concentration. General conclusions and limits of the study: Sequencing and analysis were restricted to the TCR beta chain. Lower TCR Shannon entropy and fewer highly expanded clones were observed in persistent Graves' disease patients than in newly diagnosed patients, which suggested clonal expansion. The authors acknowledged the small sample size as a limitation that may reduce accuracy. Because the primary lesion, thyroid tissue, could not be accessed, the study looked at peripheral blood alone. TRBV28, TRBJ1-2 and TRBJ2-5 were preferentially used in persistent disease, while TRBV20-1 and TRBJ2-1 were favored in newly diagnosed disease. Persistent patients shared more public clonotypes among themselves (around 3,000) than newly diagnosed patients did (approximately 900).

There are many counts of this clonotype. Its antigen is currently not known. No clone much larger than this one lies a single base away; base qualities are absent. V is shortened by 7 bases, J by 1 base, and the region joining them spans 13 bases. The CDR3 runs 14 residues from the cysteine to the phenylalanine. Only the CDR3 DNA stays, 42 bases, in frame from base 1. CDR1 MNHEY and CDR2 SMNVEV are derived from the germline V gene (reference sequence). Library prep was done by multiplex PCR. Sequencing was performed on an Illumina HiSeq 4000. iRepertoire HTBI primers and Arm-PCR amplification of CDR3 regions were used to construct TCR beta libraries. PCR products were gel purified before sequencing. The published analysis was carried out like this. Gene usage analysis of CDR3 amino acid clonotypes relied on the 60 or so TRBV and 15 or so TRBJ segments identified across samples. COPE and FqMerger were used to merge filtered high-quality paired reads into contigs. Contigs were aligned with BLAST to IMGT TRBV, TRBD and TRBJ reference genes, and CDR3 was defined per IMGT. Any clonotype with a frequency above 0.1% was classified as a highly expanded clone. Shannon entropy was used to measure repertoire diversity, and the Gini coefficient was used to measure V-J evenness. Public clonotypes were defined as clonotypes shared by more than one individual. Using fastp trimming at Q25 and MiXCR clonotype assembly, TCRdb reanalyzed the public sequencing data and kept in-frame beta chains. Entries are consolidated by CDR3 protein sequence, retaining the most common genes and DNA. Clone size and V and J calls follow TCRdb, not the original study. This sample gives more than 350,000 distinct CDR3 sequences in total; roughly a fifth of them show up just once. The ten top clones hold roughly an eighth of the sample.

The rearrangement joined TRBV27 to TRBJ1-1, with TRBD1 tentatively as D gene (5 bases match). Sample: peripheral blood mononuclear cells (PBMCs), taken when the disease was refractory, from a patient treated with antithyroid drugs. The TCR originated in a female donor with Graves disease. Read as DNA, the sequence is TGTGCCAGCACCTCGGGACGGCGGAACACTGAAGCTTTCTTT. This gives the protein CASTSGRRNTEAFF.